These 13 T cell receptor beta chains were all obtained from the same sample, sequenced in a study of beta chain features in type 1 diabetes. What was sequenced were expressed TCRB transcripts, since all of the isolated RNA had been reverse transcribed. The assay was immunoSEQ multiplex PCR, and TCRdb's table has in-frame clones only and misses some. The table has 350,000 or so clones, roughly a fifth seen once; the top ten hold 0.044%. The sequencing input was naive CD4+ T cells from blood. All receptors derive from a woman aged 18-30 years in good health.

This clone was seen more than once but under ten times. The chain recombines TRBV11-2 with TRBJ2-7, with D possibly being TRBD2 (6 bases). This CDR3 contains 13 residues. Trimming shortened V by 6 bases and J by 1 base, and 10 bases separated the two germline ends. In germline, CDR1 is SGHAT, CDR2 FQNNGV. CDR3 nucleotides: TGTGCCAGCAGGGGCGGGACTTCCTACGAGCAGTACTTC. Its translation is CASRGGTSYEQYF.

The chain is built from TRBV10-3 and TRBJ2-7, with D possibly matching TRBD1 (5 bases). Trimming took off 4 bases at V and 2 bases at J, with 9 bases between the two ends. The CDR3 is 13 amino acids. Per germline, CDR1 ENHRY and CDR2 SYGVKD. CDR3 region: CAISVQGPYEQYF. In nucleotides, the CDR3 is TGTGCCATCAGTGTGCAGGGCCCCTACGAGCAGTACTTC.

This clone was seen only a few times. The V call is TRBV5-1, the J call TRBJ2-1; 11 nucleotides match TRBD2. The CDR3 contains 16 residues. V was clipped by 2 bases and J by 6 bases; unmatched bases: 7. Germline V lookup: CDR1 SGHRS, CDR2 YFSETQ. Written as DNA, the CDR3 is TGCGCCAGCAGCTTACTAGCGGGGGCCGGCCCCAATGAGCAGTTCTTC. Its protein is CASSLLAGAGPNEQFF.

This chain uses TRBV5-1 with TRBJ1-2; 8 bases map to TRBD1. Per germline, CDR1 SGHRS and CDR2 YFSETQ. V gave up 2 bases and J gave up 0 bases; unmatched junction bases: 6. This CDR3 contains 16 residues. CDR3 DNA sequence: TGCGCCAGCAGCTTCCCGGAACAGGGGGCTAACTATGGCTACACCTTC. This sequence encodes CASSFPEQGANYGYTF. Drawing the rest from reference TRBV5-1 and TRBJ1-2, the complete variable domain is KAGVTQTPRYLIKTRGQQVTLSCSPISGHRSVSWYQQTPGQGLQFLFEYFSETQRNKGNFPGRFSGRQFSNSRSEMNVSTLELGDSALYLCASSFPEQGANYGYTFGSGTRLTVV.

There are a few counts of this clone. This chain connects TRBV7-3 to TRBJ1-2, with 7 bases aligning to TRBD1. The germline CDR1 and CDR2 sequences are SGHTA and FQGTGA. J lost 5 bases, V lost 5 bases, and 5 bases had no gene match. The CDR3 is 13 residues long. CDR3 coding DNA: TGTGCCAGCAGCATGACAGGGCGTTATGGCTACACCTTC. Translating it yields CASSMTGRYGYTF.

The rearrangement links TRBV30 to TRBJ1-1; D ambiguous. V was trimmed by 2 bases and J by 11 bases, leaving 15 bases between them. CDR3 length equals 12 residues. Germline V gene data show CDR1 as GTSNPN and CDR2 as SVGIG (reference sequence). The DNA of the CDR3 is TGTGCCTGGAGTCTCCGGGATGCTGGCGCTTTCTTT. The encoded protein is CAWSLRDAGAFF.

The gene calls are TRBV4-1 and TRBJ2-3; TRBD2 aligns across 8 bases. The CDR3 sequence is 18 residues long. Germline V lookup: CDR1 MGHRA, CDR2 YSYEKL. V shed 1 base, J shed 5 bases, and the junction held 14 bases outside the gene matches. The CDR3 sequence is CASSQGSQAGVKLDTQYF. The CDR3 bases are TGCGCCAGCAGCCAAGGGTCCCAAGCGGGAGTCAAGTTAGATACGCAGTATTTT.

This clone was detected only a few times. The CDR3 region has the DNA TGTGCCAGCAGCCCCTCGGGGACTAGGATCTCCTACAATGAGCAGTTCTTC. Protein: CASSPSGTRISYNEQFF. The chain employs TRBV7-2 and TRBJ2-1; TRBD2 aligns across 8 bases. The germline V gene has CDR1 SGHTA and CDR2 FQGNSA. J was trimmed by 0 bases and V by 5 bases; bases with no gene match: 9. The CDR3 is made up of 17 amino acids.

The J gene is TRBJ2-7, the V gene TRBV11-2, with TRBD1 matching 7 bases. This CDR3 is built from 14 residues. The V gene's germline CDR1 is SGHAT and CDR2 FQNNGV. Losses at the gene ends were 5 bases for V and 6 bases for J; bases not matched to a gene: 10. The CDR3 DNA sequence: TGTGCCAGCAGCCCCCGGACAGGAGGCATCGAGCAGTACTTC. Residues: CASSPRTGGIEQYF.

The rearrangement uses TRBV7-9 and TRBJ1-1; a possible D gene is TRBD1 (6 bases). Germline V gene lookup returns CDR1 SEHNR and CDR2 FQNEAQ (reference sequence). Trimming took 5 bases from V and 11 from J, leaving 12 bases between them. This CDR3 is built from 11 residues. CDR3 coding DNA: TGTGCCAGCAGCGTGACAGGACCCGCTTTCTTT. Protein product: CASSVTGPAFF. Full variable domain (missing parts from reference TRBV7-9 and TRBJ1-1): DTGVSQNPRHKITKRGQNVTFRCDPISEHNRLYWYRQTLGQGPEFLTYFQNEAQLEKSRLLSDRFSAERPKGSFSTLEIQRTEQGDSAMYLCASSVTGPAFFGQGTRLTVV.

This clone occurred a few times. This CDR3 is missing its conserved last phenylalanine or tryptophan, likely due to a read error. The chain carries TRBV5-4 and TRBJ1-2; TRBD1 is a possible D gene (6 bases). Trimming took 3 bases from V and 4 from J, leaving 16 bases between them. The germline gives CDR1 SGHNT, CDR2 YYREEE (reference sequence). CDR3 size: 15 residues. The CDR3 region is CASSSTSQGSYGYTL. CDR3 coding DNA: TGTGCCAGCAGCTCTACAAGTCAGGGGAGCTATGGCTACACCCTC.

The chain employs TRBV9 and TRBJ1-2; TRBD1 matches 10 bases. The CDR3 runs 15 residues. CDR1 is SGDLS and CDR2 is YYNGEE in the germline V gene. V lost 4 bases to trimming and J lost 3 bases; unmatched junction nucleotides: 6. CDR3 protein: CASSPLGTGDYGYTF. The CDR3 nucleotides are TGTGCCAGCAGCCCTCTCGGGACAGGGGACTATGGCTACACCTTC.

This chain connects TRBV13 to TRBJ2-3, with D perhaps matching TRBD2 (6 bases). CDR1 is PRHDT, CDR2 FYEKMQ, per germline (reference sequence). This CDR3 has 15 amino acids. V lost 1 base to trimming and J lost 6 bases, with 14 bases between them. As DNA, the CDR3 is TGTGCCAGCAGCTTAGCTCCACTCAGCGGGGATACGCAGTATTTT. Translated: CASSLAPLSGDTQYF.